This T cell receptor beta chain was captured in a study of blood T cell repertoires in COVID-19. The wider study: Recovered status applied to Cohort 3 donors who had two consecutive negative PCRs. It also applied to those with clearance or with symptom resolution. T cells, B-cell-depleted T cells, or PBMCs provided the cDNA or gDNA that served as material.

The repertoire was sequenced with immunoSEQ multiplex PCR; TCRdb's copy has only in-frame clones and lacks some. This sample has under 150,000 clones, with nearly 85% found just once. The V end lost 1 base, the J end lost 7 bases, and 11 bases lay between the germline ends. The CDR3 is 15 amino acids. Germline values: CDR1 LGHNA, CDR2 YNFKEQ. This chain uses TRBV4-2 with TRBJ1-6, with a possible D match to TRBD1 (5 bases). The sequenced material came from PBMCs or T cells enriched from blood (not recorded which). The origin of this receptor is a man over 45 in a cohort exposed to, infected with or recovered from COVID-19 (not recorded which). CDR3 sequence reads: CASSQGDRSNSPLHF. For the CDR3, the DNA is TGTGCCAGCAGCCAAGGCGACAGATCCAATTCACCCCTCCACTTT.